Included here is one T cell receptor (beta chain) sequence, with context. The sample is drawn from a study of blood T cell repertoires in COVID-19. CDR1 MDHEN and CDR2 SYDVKM come from the germline V gene. V lost 6 bases to trimming and J lost 2 bases, with 8 bases between them. The length of the CDR3 is 12 residues. Profiled with immunoSEQ multiplex PCR; TCRdb holds only in-frame clones, not every one. The sample records around 50,000 clones, about 86% being singletons. The gene calls are TRBV28 and TRBJ2-7, with a tentative D call TRBD2 (6 bases). Sequenced input: peripheral blood. This TCR derives from a woman aged 55-69 years with COVID-19, enrolled during active disease. CDR3: CASRGGTYEQYF. The CDR3 region has the DNA TGTGCCAGCAGGGGCGGGACCTACGAGCAGTACTTC.